This T cell receptor beta chain was profiled in a study of type 1 regulatory T cells. Study as a whole: This in vitro CD4 product, T-allo10, is enriched for Tr1 cells and alloantigen-specific.

The CDR3 totals 13 residues. With V trimmed by 4 bases and J by 16 bases, 11 bases remained unmatched. TCRdb called the reads again in MiXCR, with one record for every CDR3 protein. This sample carries approximately 97,000 distinct CDR3 sequences, 31% of them seen once, and the ten largest clones take 2% to 2.5%. The chain uses TRBV12-3 or TRBV12-4 and TRBJ2-1; TRBD2 matches at 9 bases. The sequence came from a human donor in good health. Material for sequencing was CD4+ T cells, either the whole sample or a sorted fraction (not recorded which). For the CDR3, the DNA is TGTGCCAGCAGTTACACCGGGACTAGCTCCCTCTTCTTC. Encoded protein: CASSYTGTSSLFF.